This T cell receptor (beta chain) derives from a study of cytomegalovirus exposure and HLA in healthy donors. Comment on this clone: The target antigen is unknown.

This PCR relied on a set of 60 Vbeta primers and 13 Jbeta primers. TCRdb's copy holds only in-frame clones and misses some; the assay was immunoSEQ multiplex PCR. Of roughly 190,000 clones listed, 60% to 85% are singletons. Overall study results and limits: For presence/absence analyses, sequencing depth was assumed to be roughly uniform across donors. The classifier reportedly diagnosed cytomegalovirus status with high specificity and sensitivity.

In germline, CDR1 is KGHSH, CDR2 LQKENI. With 1 base removed from V and 1 base from J, the gap between germline ends came to 9 bases. There are 15 residues in the CDR3. This TCR derives from a female donor in good health and CMV-seronegative. The chain has TRBV18 and TRBJ2-3, with TRBD1 as a possible D gene (6 bases). Sequenced sample: PBMCs. The CDR3 region has the DNA TGTGCCAGCTCACCACTGACAGGTGGCACAGATACGCAGTATTTT. This encodes CASSPLTGGTDTQYF.